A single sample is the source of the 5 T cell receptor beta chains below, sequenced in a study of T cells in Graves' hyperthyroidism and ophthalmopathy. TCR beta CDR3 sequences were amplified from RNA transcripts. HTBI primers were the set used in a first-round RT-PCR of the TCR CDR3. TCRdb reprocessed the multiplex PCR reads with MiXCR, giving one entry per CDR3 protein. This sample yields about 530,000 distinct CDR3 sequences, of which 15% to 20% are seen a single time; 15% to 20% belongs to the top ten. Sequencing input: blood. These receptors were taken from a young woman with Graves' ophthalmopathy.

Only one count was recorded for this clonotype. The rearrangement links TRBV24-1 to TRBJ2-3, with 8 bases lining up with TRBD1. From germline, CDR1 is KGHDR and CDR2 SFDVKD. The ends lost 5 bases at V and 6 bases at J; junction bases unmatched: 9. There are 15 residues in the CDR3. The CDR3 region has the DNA TGTGCCACCAGTGGTCCGACAGGGGCGATGGATACGCAGTATTTT. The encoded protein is CATSGPTGAMDTQYF.

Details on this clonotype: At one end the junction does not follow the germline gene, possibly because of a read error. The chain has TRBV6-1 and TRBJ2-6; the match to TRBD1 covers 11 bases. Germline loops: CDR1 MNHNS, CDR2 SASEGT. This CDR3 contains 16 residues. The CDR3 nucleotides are TGTGCCGGCAGTGGGACAGGGGGCTCTGGGGCCAACGTCCTGACTTTC. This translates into CAGSGTGGSGANVLTF.

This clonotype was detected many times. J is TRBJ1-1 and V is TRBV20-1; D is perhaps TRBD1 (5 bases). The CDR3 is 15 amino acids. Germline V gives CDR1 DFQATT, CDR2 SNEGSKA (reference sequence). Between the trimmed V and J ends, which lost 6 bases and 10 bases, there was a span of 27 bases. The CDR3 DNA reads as TGCAGTGCCTTGGACATTCGTACCGGGTCCAAGTTAGCTTTCTTT. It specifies CSALDIRTGSKLAFF.

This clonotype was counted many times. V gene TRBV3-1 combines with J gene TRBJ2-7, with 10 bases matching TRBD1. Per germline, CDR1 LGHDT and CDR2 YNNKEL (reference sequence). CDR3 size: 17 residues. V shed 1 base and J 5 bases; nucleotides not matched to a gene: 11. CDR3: CASSQATPGTGVNEQYF. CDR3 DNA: TGTGCCAGCAGCCAAGCTACCCCCGGGACAGGGGTCAACGAGCAGTACTTC.

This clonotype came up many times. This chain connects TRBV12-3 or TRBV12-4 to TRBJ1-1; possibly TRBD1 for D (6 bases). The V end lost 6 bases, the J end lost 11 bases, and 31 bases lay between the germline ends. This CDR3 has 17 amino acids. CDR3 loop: CASSHTYTRGQISRAFF. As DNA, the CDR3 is TGTGCCAGCAGCCACACCTACACCCGGGGACAAATCTCGCGGGCTTTCTTT.